Each of the 30 T cell receptor beta chains below was sequenced from the same sample in a study of T cells in narcolepsy. Here immunoSEQ multiplex PCR was the method, and the copy in TCRdb shows in-frame clones only, minus some. The sample lists around 35,000 clones, more than 70% occurring once. Sequencing was done on a sample of memory (CD45RA-) CD4+ T cells from blood. Receptors originate from a human donor in good health.

The chain has TRBV14 and TRBJ2-7, with 7 bases matching TRBD1. The CDR3 covers 12 residues. Trimming cost V 4 bases and J 11 bases; bases outside gene matches: 8. Germline V gene lookup returns CDR1 SGHDN and CDR2 FVKESK. The CDR3 region has the DNA TGTGCCAGCAGCCGCTTACAGGGGAGTGAGTACTTC. Amino acid sequence: CASSRLQGSEYF.

The V gene is TRBV28, the J gene TRBJ2-7; the D call may be TRBD1 or TRBD2 (5 bases each). This CDR3 comprises 16 residues. The germline V gene has CDR1 MDHEN and CDR2 SYDVKM. The germline V and J ends were trimmed by 0 bases and 7 bases, with 19 bases remaining between them. The CDR3 DNA follows: TGTGCCAGCAGTTTATGGGGGACGGGGCGCAAGGGAGAGCAGTACTTC. Translated: CASSLWGTGRKGEQYF. Drawing the rest from reference TRBV28 and TRBJ2-7, the complete variable domain is DVKVTQSSRYLVKRTGEKVFLECVQDMDHENMFWYRQDPGLGLRLIYFSYDVKMKEKGDIPEGYSVSREKKERFSLILESASTNQTSMYLCASSLWGTGRKGEQYFGPGTRLTVT.

Remarks on this clone: Germline is not matched at one junction end, which may reflect a read error. The CDR3 DNA follows: TGTGCCAGCAGCCCAACCGGGACAGGACCCAACTTC. Protein: CASSPTGTGPNF. This chain joins TRBV5-6 and TRBJ2-5, with 8 bases that match TRBD1. This CDR3 has 12 amino acids. CDR1 is SGHDT, CDR2 YYEEEE, per germline. Supplemented by reference TRBV5-6 and TRBJ2-5, the full variable domain reads DAGVTQSPTHLIKTRGQQVTLRCSPKSGHDTVSWYQQALGQGPQFIFQYYEEEERQRGNFPDRFSGHQFPNYSSELNVNALLLGDSALYLCASSPTGTGPNFGPGTRLLVL.

As DNA, the CDR3 is TGTGCCAGCAGCTTGGGGCAACGGACTAGCGGGAGAGCAGATACGCAGTATTTT. Encoded protein: CASSLGQRTSGRADTQYF. The chain couples TRBV5-6 to TRBJ2-3, with 13 bases identical to TRBD2. The trim removed 0 bases at V and 4 bases at J, leaving 8 bases unmatched. The V gene's germline CDR1 is SGHDT and CDR2 YYEEEE. This CDR3 contains 18 residues.

The rearrangement uses TRBV19 and TRBJ2-5; D possibly corresponds to TRBD1 (5 bases). The V gene's germline CDR1 is LNHDA and CDR2 SQIVND (reference sequence). V was shortened by 1 base and J by 5 bases, with 11 bases between the two germline ends. This CDR3 contains 14 residues. The CDR3 sequence is CASSIGRGLETQYF. Written as DNA, the CDR3 is TGTGCCAGTAGTATAGGTAGGGGATTGGAGACCCAGTACTTC.

Only one count was recorded for this clone. The chain has TRBV7-2 and TRBJ2-5; a possible D gene is TRBD2 (5 bases). Trimming removed 5 bases at V and 4 bases at J, with 14 bases between. CDR1 and CDR2 (germline): SGHTA, FQGNSA. The CDR3 consists of 14 residues. Here the CDR3 reads CASSPGSGGETQYF. The CDR3, as DNA: TGTGCCAGCAGCCCGGGGAGCGGCGGAGAGACCCAGTACTTC.

This rearrangement joins TRBV7-9 to TRBJ1-5; unclear D gene. The germline V gene encodes CDR1 SEHNR and CDR2 FQNEAQ (reference sequence). This CDR3 is 12 amino acids long. The V end lost 5 bases, the J end lost 9 bases, and 11 bases lay between the germline ends. DNA for the CDR3: TGTGCCAGCAGCCGGCTTGGGTCGCCCCAGCATTTT. It specifies CASSRLGSPQHF.

The chain joins TRBV5-4 to TRBJ1-2, with 7 nucleotides matching TRBD1. There are 15 residues in the CDR3. Trimming cost V 3 bases and J 4 bases; bases outside gene matches: 9. Germline V gene lookup returns CDR1 SGHNT and CDR2 YYREEE (reference sequence). The CDR3 here is CASSSPGTVPYGYTF. CDR3 in DNA: TGTGCCAGCAGCTCTCCCGGGACAGTCCCCTATGGCTACACCTTC.

This sequence joins TRBV12-5 and TRBJ2-2; D is possibly TRBD2 (6 bases). Trimming removed 7 bases from V and 4 bases from J, with 19 bases in between. From germline, CDR1 is LGHNT and CDR2 FRNRAP. The CDR3 contains 16 residues. The CDR3 DNA is TGTGCTAGTGTCCCCCCCCGGGGGACCGCCACCGGGGAGCTGTTTTTT. Residues: CASVPPRGTATGELFF.

This clone has only one observation. The V gene is TRBV18, the J gene TRBJ2-5; 11 bases agree with TRBD2. Germline CDR1 is KGHSH and CDR2 is LQKENI. V dropped 2 bases and J dropped 11; count of bases not matched to a gene: 13. This CDR3 has 16 residues. The CDR3 sequence is CASSPVRTSGPGEQYF. The CDR3 bases are TGTGCCAGCTCACCAGTTAGGACTAGCGGGCCGGGGGAGCAGTACTTC.

The rearrangement uses TRBV7-2 and TRBJ2-5; D gene unclear. Deletions cut 1 base from V and 4 bases from J, with 13 bases between. CDR3 length equals 15 residues. Germline CDR1 SGHTA, CDR2 FQGNSA. The CDR3 coding sequence is TGTGCCAGCAGCTTAGTTTTTTCCCAGGTAGAGACCCAGTACTTC. Protein: CASSLVFSQVETQYF.

The rearrangement joins TRBV7-2 to TRBJ2-7, with 10 bases matching TRBD2. The CDR3 has 16 residues. Per the germline V gene, CDR1 is SGHTA and CDR2 is FQGNSA. V shed 5 bases, J shed 0 bases, and the junction held 7 bases outside the gene matches. The CDR3 nucleotides are TGTGCCAGCAGCCCGAGCGGGGGGGTTAGCTCCTACGAGCAGTACTTC. Translating gives CASSPSGGVSSYEQYF.

The V and J genes are TRBV14 and TRBJ2-2, with D tentatively TRBD1 (6 bases). Germline V CDR1 and CDR2: SGHDN, FVKESK. The V and J ends lost 3 bases and 5 bases respectively, with 10 bases between them. There are 14 residues in the CDR3. This chain's CDR3 is CASSHRTATGELFF. CDR3 bases: TGTGCCAGCAGCCACCGGACAGCGACCGGGGAGCTGTTTTTT.

The chain is built from TRBV6-1 and TRBJ2-7; D gene ambiguous. V was pared by 5 bases and J by 6 bases, with 8 bases between. This CDR3 contains 11 residues. Germline assignment: CDR1 MNHNS and CDR2 SASEGT. The CDR3 coding sequence is TGTGCCAGCAGTTACGTCGGCGAGCAGTACTTC. Amino acid sequence: CASSYVGEQYF.

The rearrangement joins TRBV5-6 to TRBJ1-5, with TRBD1 matching 7 bases. Germline V gene sequence: CDR1 SGHDT, CDR2 YYEEEE. Trimming cost V 3 bases and J 11 bases; bases outside gene matches: 11. CDR3 length: 14 residues. CDR3 in DNA: TGTGCCAGCAGCTCGCGACAGGGAAATAGGGCCCAGCATTTT. Encoded protein: CASSSRQGNRAQHF.

CDR3 region: CASSIMSGGNEQFF. CDR3 DNA: TGTGCCAGTAGTATTATGTCAGGAGGGAATGAGCAGTTCTTC. The chain recombines TRBV19 with TRBJ2-1, with D possibly TRBD2 on 6 matching bases. This CDR3 comprises 14 residues. V lost 3 bases and J 7 bases, leaving 13 bases between the germline ends. The germline gives CDR1 LNHDA, CDR2 SQIVND (reference sequence).

The chain is built from TRBV12-5 and TRBJ2-1, with TRBD1 identical over 8 bases. CDR1 and CDR2 from the germline V gene are LGHNT and FRNRAP. The V and J ends lost 6 bases and 9 bases, in that order; junction bases with no gene match: 10. The CDR3 is 14 residues long. The CDR3 sequence is CASGTTGAGGEQFF. The CDR3 coding sequence is TGTGCTAGTGGAACGACAGGGGCCGGGGGTGAGCAGTTCTTC.

Points on this clone: The sample carries other DNA sequences with the same CDR3. The V gene is TRBV5-5, the J gene TRBJ1-2; the match to TRBD1 covers 10 bases. CDR1 and CDR2 from the germline V gene are SGHKS and YYEKEE (reference sequence). This CDR3 region has 14 residues. V lost 2 bases and J lost 7; bases outside the gene matches: 5. CDR3 sequence reads: CASSFGQGEVGYTF. The CDR3 nucleotides read TGTGCCAGCAGCTTTGGACAGGGGGAGGTTGGCTACACCTTC.

The chain uses TRBV19 and TRBJ2-2; maybe TRBD2 (5 bases). The CDR3 covers 16 residues. V lost 7 bases, J lost 4 bases, and 19 bases lay in between. Germline V gives CDR1 LNHDA, CDR2 SQIVND (reference sequence). The CDR3 nucleotides are TGTGCCAGTACCCAGCCCCGGGGTGGTGGCACCGGGGAGCTGTTTTTT. This encodes CASTQPRGGGTGELFF.

V and J are TRBV7-9 and TRBJ2-7; 13 bases agree with TRBD2. The CDR3 has 17 residues. The trim removed 5 bases at V and 5 bases at J, leaving 12 bases unmatched. Per germline, CDR1 SEHNR and CDR2 FQNEAQ (reference sequence). CDR3 protein: CASSPTFGLAGVNEQYF. The CDR3 DNA reads as TGTGCCAGCAGCCCCACCTTCGGACTAGCGGGAGTGAACGAGCAGTACTTC.

The rearrangement joins TRBV18 to TRBJ2-7; TRBD1 matches 7 bases. The V gene's germline CDR1 is KGHSH and CDR2 LQKENI. The CDR3 spans 15 residues. The junction had 5 bases not matched to a gene; V was cut back by 0 bases and J by 3 bases. The CDR3 DNA reads TGTGCCAGCTCACCACCTAGCCGACAGGGCTACGAGCAGTACTTC. It is translated as CASSPPSRQGYEQYF.

V gene TRBV9 combines with J gene TRBJ1-3, with a weak D call TRBD1 (5 bases). CDR1 and CDR2 (germline): SGDLS, YYNGEE. With 2 bases removed from V and 9 bases from J, the gap between germline ends came to 21 bases. The CDR3 has 16 residues. Here the CDR3 DNA reads TGTGCCAGCAGCGTCTCCATATCAGGGACCGGAGGCACCATATATTTT. It specifies CASSVSISGTGGTIYF.

The rearrangement uses TRBV7-2 and TRBJ2-3; 9 bases are a match to TRBD1. This CDR3 comprises 16 residues. V lost 4 bases to trimming and J lost 2 bases; unmatched junction nucleotides: 7. From germline, CDR1 is SGHTA and CDR2 FQGNSA. Written as DNA, the CDR3 is TGTGCCAGCAGCTCGCCCGGGACAGGGCCCACAGATACGCAGTATTTT. It codes for CASSSPGTGPTDTQYF. Combining the CDR3 with reference TRBV7-2 and TRBJ2-3 gives the whole variable domain GAGVSQSPSNKVTEKGKDVELRCDPISGHTALYWYRQSLGQGLEFLIYFQGNSAPDKSGLPSDRFSAERTGGSVSTLTIQRTQQEDSAVYLCASSSPGTGPTDTQYFGPGTRLTVL.

V is TRBV18 and J is TRBJ2-1, with D possibly TRBD2 on 6 matching bases. CDR3 size: 17 residues. Germline loops: CDR1 KGHSH, CDR2 LQKENI. The V and J ends lost 3 bases and 0 bases respectively, with 15 bases between them. The CDR3 nucleotides read TGTGCCAGCTCACCGTCAGGGCGGGGCAACTCCTACAATGAGCAGTTCTTC. Translated, it gives CASSPSGRGNSYNEQFF.

The rearrangement links TRBV10-3 to TRBJ2-3, with a tentative D call TRBD1 (5 bases). Germline CDR1 ENHRY, CDR2 SYGVKD. The CDR3 is 14 residues long. V lost 3 bases and J 8 bases, leaving 15 bases between the germline ends. The CDR3 sequence: CAISDLPQQGTQYF. The CDR3, as DNA: TGTGCCATCAGTGACCTGCCACAGCAGGGTACGCAGTATTTT.

The CDR3 coding sequence is TGTGCCAGCAGTGGGGGGTCACAGGGTAATCAGCCCCAGCATTTT. Encoded protein: CASSGGSQGNQPQHF. The chain is built from TRBV2 and TRBJ1-5; D may be TRBD1 (6 bases). The germline gives CDR1 SNHLY, CDR2 FYNNEI. Trimming removed 4 bases from V and 4 bases from J, with 14 bases in between. CDR3 length equals 15 residues.

The chain recombines TRBV9 with TRBJ1-6; D possibly corresponds to TRBD1 (6 bases). Trimming took off 2 bases at V and 0 bases at J, with 9 bases between the two ends. The CDR3 is made up of 16 amino acids. From germline, CDR1 is SGDLS and CDR2 YYNGEE. The CDR3 region has the DNA TGTGCCAGCAGCGTCGAGGGGGACTCCTATAATTCACCCCTCCACTTT. Protein: CASSVEGDSYNSPLHF.

This chain joins TRBV5-1 and TRBJ2-3, with 9 bases matching TRBD1. V shed 7 bases, J shed 4 bases, and the junction held 10 bases outside the gene matches. The CDR3 spans 15 residues. Germline CDR1 and CDR2: SGHRS and YFSETQ. The CDR3 sequence: CASYFGTGLSDTQYF. The CDR3 DNA reads as TGCGCCAGCTATTTCGGGACAGGGTTATCAGATACGCAGTATTTT. Complete variable domain (other parts from reference TRBV5-1 and TRBJ2-3): KAGVTQTPRYLIKTRGQQVTLSCSPISGHRSVSWYQQTPGQGLQFLFEYFSETQRNKGNFPGRFSGRQFSNSRSEMNVSTLELGDSALYLCASYFGTGLSDTQYFGPGTRLTVL.

As DNA, the CDR3 is TGCGCCAGCAGTCCTACGATAAGCTCTGGAAACACCATATATTTT. Translating it yields CASSPTISSGNTIYF. The V gene is TRBV5-1, the J gene TRBJ1-3; D not resolved. The V gene lost 5 bases and the J gene lost 0 bases, with 12 bases spanning the gap. This CDR3 contains 15 residues. In germline, CDR1 is SGHRS, CDR2 YFSETQ. Looking up the rest from reference TRBV5-1 and TRBJ1-3 gives the full variable domain: KAGVTQTPRYLIKTRGQQVTLSCSPISGHRSVSWYQQTPGQGLQFLFEYFSETQRNKGNFPGRFSGRQFSNSRSEMNVSTLELGDSALYLCASSPTISSGNTIYFGEGSWLTVV.

This chain connects TRBV5-1 to TRBJ2-7; 8 bases map to TRBD1. This CDR3 has 14 residues. The germline V gene encodes CDR1 SGHRS and CDR2 YFSETQ. The ends lost 4 bases at V and 0 bases at J; junction bases unmatched: 3. The CDR3 DNA is TGCGCCAGCAGCCGCACAGGGGGCTCCTACGAGCAGTACTTC. Translated: CASSRTGGSYEQYF.